A single sample is the source of the 21 T cell receptor beta chains below, sequenced in a study of OX40 agonist ivuxolimab in advanced cancers. Data came from immunoSEQ multiplex PCR; TCRdb stores just in-frame clones and leaves some out. This table holds 60,000 to 85,000 clones, just under 90% found once. This material consisted of CD4+ or CD8+ T cells sorted from blood, taken in a trial of the OX40 agonist ivuxolimab. The receptors originated from an adult with an advanced solid tumor such as melanoma, head and neck, liver or kidney cancer.

The chain has TRBV14 and TRBJ2-3, with no clear D. The CDR3 loop spans 15 amino acids. Germline V CDR1 and CDR2: SGHDN, FVKESK. Trimming took 2 bases from V and 4 from J, leaving 13 bases between them. CDR3 sequence: CASSQISGQADTQYF. The DNA for the CDR3 is TGTGCCAGCAGCCAAATCTCTGGGCAAGCAGATACGCAGTATTTT.

The chain employs TRBV6-1 and TRBJ2-1, with 10 bases matching TRBD2. The CDR3 is 15 amino acids. CDR1 and CDR2 from the germline V gene are MNHNS and SASEGT. V was clipped by 1 base and J by 8 bases; unmatched bases: 5. The CDR3 region has the DNA TGTGCCAGCAGTGAAGGGGTTAGCGGGGGGTATGAGCAGTTCTTC. Amino acid sequence: CASSEGVSGGYEQFF.

The gene calls are TRBV7-9 and TRBJ1-2; 7 bases line up with TRBD1. The CDR3 spans 15 residues. The V and J ends lost 7 bases and 0 bases, in that order; junction bases with no gene match: 8. The germline V gene has CDR1 SEHNR and CDR2 FQNEAQ (reference sequence). CDR3 region: CASTLGQGANYGYTF. As DNA, the CDR3 is TGTGCCAGCACCCTGGGGCAGGGGGCTAACTATGGCTACACCTTC.

The rearrangement uses TRBV15 and TRBJ2-5; possible D gene TRBD2, 6 bases. Germline V CDR1 and CDR2: LNHNV, YYDKDF (reference sequence). CDR3 length equals 14 residues. V gave up 1 base and J gave up 5 bases, with 11 bases separating them. CDR3 bases: TGTGCCACCAGCAGAGGCGGGAAGGGGGAGACCCAGTACTTC. Encoded protein: CATSRGGKGETQYF.

The V gene is TRBV5-1, the J gene TRBJ1-4; no reliable D call. Trimming took 0 bases from V and 8 from J, leaving 8 bases between them. This CDR3 region has 13 residues. Germline CDR1 reads SGHRS; CDR2 reads YFSETQ. CDR3 region: CASSLDRFEKLFF. Written as DNA, the CDR3 is TGCGCCAGCAGCTTGGACAGATTCGAAAAACTGTTTTTT.

The V and J genes are TRBV28 and TRBJ1-5; 12 bases are shared with TRBD1. With 5 bases clipped from V and 5 bases from J, the junction kept 4 bases outside the gene matches. Per the germline V gene, CDR1 is MDHEN and CDR2 is SYDVKM. The CDR3 has 15 amino acids. The CDR3 DNA is TGTGCCAGCAGTCCCCGGGACAGGGGGCATCAGCCCCAGCATTTT. This encodes CASSPRDRGHQPQHF.

The chain joins TRBV5-1 to TRBJ1-6, with D possibly TRBD1 on 5 matching bases. There are 17 residues in the CDR3. The V gene lost 0 bases and the J gene lost 7 bases, with 17 bases spanning the gap. Per germline, CDR1 SGHRS and CDR2 YFSETQ. CDR3 sequence reads: CASSLGQGSGYNSPLHF. In nucleotides, the CDR3 is TGCGCCAGCAGCTTGGGTCAGGGTAGCGGCTACAATTCACCCCTCCACTTT.

The chain couples TRBV28 to TRBJ2-7; a weak D match, TRBD2 (6 bases). CDR1 is MDHEN and CDR2 is SYDVKM in the germline V gene. This CDR3 is built from 13 residues. Trimming pared 8 bases from V and 6 bases from J, leaving 17 bases between. The CDR3, as DNA: TGTGCCAGCCTGGCTGGAGGGTCGGGCGAGCAGTACTTC. Its protein is CASLAGGSGEQYF.

As to this clone: Other DNA sequences in this specimen translate into the identical CDR3. The chain couples TRBV5-4 to TRBJ1-2; D remains unclear. CDR1 and CDR2 (germline): SGHNT, YYREEE (reference sequence). V was pared by 5 bases and J by 1 base, with 12 bases between. There are 14 residues in the CDR3. CDR3 residues: CASSWGSSNYGYTF. In DNA, the CDR3 is TGTGCCAGCAGTTGGGGAAGTAGTAACTATGGCTACACCTTC. The complete variable domain, with remaining parts taken from reference TRBV5-4 and TRBJ1-2, reads ETGVTQSPTHLIKTRGQQVTLRCSSQSGHNTVSWYQQALGQGPQFIFQYYREEENGRGNFPPRFSGLQFPNYSSELNVNALELDDSALYLCASSWGSSNYGYTFGSGTRLTVV.

Details on this clone: This CDR3 is also generated by other DNA sequences in the sample. The genes are TRBV5-1 and TRBJ2-2; D gene uncertain. The V gene's germline CDR1 is SGHRS and CDR2 YFSETQ. V was shortened by 5 bases and J by 2 bases, with 10 bases between the two germline ends. The CDR3 loop spans 14 amino acids. The CDR3 DNA reads as TGCGCCAGCAGTTTACAGTCTAACACCGGGGAGCTGTTTTTT. Its protein is CASSLQSNTGELFF.

The rearrangement links TRBV4-1 to TRBJ2-7; D uncertain. The CDR3 covers 12 residues. Germline V lookup: CDR1 MGHRA, CDR2 YSYEKL. Trimming stripped 3 bases from V and 6 bases from J, with 9 bases between. CDR3 DNA: TGCGCCAGCAGCCAGGCCCTAGGCGAGCAGTACTTC. This translates into CASSQALGEQYF.

The chain couples TRBV29-1 to TRBJ1-1; TRBD1 might be the D (6 bases). Germline V CDR1 and CDR2: SQVTM, ANQGSEA. The ends were cut back, 6 bases at V and 8 bases at J, with 13 bases in the middle. This CDR3 region has 11 residues. The CDR3 sequence: CSVGAAGEAFF. The CDR3 DNA reads as TGCAGCGTGGGGGCGGCAGGAGAAGCTTTCTTT.

This clone occurred a few times. At the DNA level, this CDR3 is encoded by other sequences in the same sample as well. The V and J genes are TRBV5-6 and TRBJ2-5; TRBD2 matches at 10 bases. In germline, CDR1 is SGHDT, CDR2 YYEEEE. Trimming removed 1 base from V and 5 bases from J; junction bases left unmatched: 5. CDR3 size: 15 residues. This chain's CDR3 is CASSLLAGGRETQYF. The CDR3 nucleotides are TGTGCCAGCAGCTTGTTAGCGGGGGGCCGGGAGACCCAGTACTTC.

V is TRBV6-1 and J is TRBJ1-2; D gene uncertain. V was pared by 9 bases and J by 6 bases, with 11 bases between. The germline gives CDR1 MNHNS, CDR2 SASEGT. This CDR3 spans 11 amino acids. The CDR3 protein is CARHGLDGYTF. CDR3 sequence (DNA): TGTGCCAGACACGGGCTTGATGGCTACACCTTC.

This clone was detected once. The CDR3 DNA is TGTGCTAGTGGTTTGGAAGCGAACACTGAAGCTTTCTTT. Amino acid sequence: CASGLEANTEAFF. The chain uses TRBV12-5 and TRBJ1-1; D unclear. CDR1 and CDR2 (germline): LGHNT, FRNRAP. V was clipped by 1 base and J by 1 base, with 4 bases between them. This CDR3 has 13 residues.

This clone turned up a few times. The chain combines TRBV28 with TRBJ1-2; D is unresolved. Per the germline V gene, CDR1 is MDHEN and CDR2 is SYDVKM. Trimming took off 1 base at V and 8 bases at J, with 14 bases between the two ends. The CDR3 totals 14 residues. The CDR3 is CASSLLQAPGGYTF. CDR3 bases: TGTGCCAGCAGTTTATTGCAGGCCCCGGGAGGCTACACCTTC.

The V gene is TRBV14, the J gene TRBJ2-6; tentative D call: TRBD2 (6 bases). The CDR3 extends over 15 amino acids. Germline CDR1 reads SGHDN; CDR2 reads FVKESK. Trimming shortened V by 4 bases and J by 7 bases, and 14 bases separated the two germline ends. Here the CDR3 DNA reads TGTGCCAGCAGCCCCCGGGGGTTTATAGCCAACGTCCTGACTTTC. Amino acid sequence: CASSPRGFIANVLTF.

J is TRBJ2-5 and V is TRBV7-8; TRBD1 matches at 7 bases. The CDR3 loop spans 12 amino acids. V was clipped by 4 bases and J by 4 bases; unmatched bases: 0. Per germline, CDR1 SGHVS and CDR2 FQNEAQ. CDR3 in DNA: TGTGCCAGCAGCTGGGACAGAGAGACCCAGTACTTC. It encodes CASSWDRETQYF.

This clone was observed a single time. In DNA form, the CDR3 reads TGTGCCAGCAGCTTTCCTGATAACTATGGCTACACCTTC. It is translated as CASSFPDNYGYTF. V gene TRBV5-4 combines with J gene TRBJ1-2; D unclear. In germline, CDR1 is SGHNT, CDR2 YYREEE (reference sequence). V was clipped by 2 bases and J by 1 base, with 6 bases between them. The CDR3 sequence is 13 residues long.

In the case of this clone: Other DNA sequences in the same sample also yield this CDR3. The rearrangement uses TRBV5-1 and TRBJ1-3; D unclear. Trimming removed 0 bases at V and 4 bases at J, with 2 bases between. The CDR3 has 12 amino acids. Germline V lookup: CDR1 SGHRS, CDR2 YFSETQ. CDR3 nucleotide sequence: TGCGCCAGCAGCTTGGAAGGAAACACCATATATTTT. Protein: CASSLEGNTIYF.

This chain uses TRBV27 with TRBJ1-1; D remains unclear. The CDR3 sequence is 15 residues long. With 6 bases removed from V and 11 bases from J, the gap between germline ends came to 25 bases. Germline V CDR1 and CDR2: MNHEY, SMNVEV (reference sequence). CDR3 sequence (DNA): TGTGCCAGCAGCTTAGACCCGACGTACGACGGGGTTGCTTTCTTT. Translation: CASSLDPTYDGVAFF.